This T cell receptor (beta chain) was documented in a study of CD4 T cells in relation to SARS-CoV-2 and coronaviruses (dated by TCRdb to 2020 to 2022). Regarding the research as a whole: In the ViraFEST assay, PBMCs were cultured with antigen for approximately 11 days, after which TCR beta CDR3s were sequenced to identify antigen-specific clonal expansions. A median age of about 36 years, with a range of about 20 to 75 years, was recorded for the full convalescent cohort of over ten patients. Of the 12 convalescent patients, 8 were male and 4 were female, and two of the subjects were Hispanic. HLA restriction was mapped for shared crossreactive spike epitopes using patient-derived lymphoblastoid cell lines. At the level of individual TCR clonotypes, the study evaluated whether memory CD4+ T cells crossreact between the spike proteins of SARS-CoV-2 and those of common cold coronaviruses. The Adaptive Biotechnologies TCR-sequencing kit was used for samples from a few pre-COVID donors and for the naive versus memory experiments, whereas the other data were Illumina-based. A different, Illumina-based TCR-beta assay was used to sequence expansion assays from other donors in the study. Results and caveats for the whole study, not just this receptor: Compared with monoreactive clones, crossreactive clones had significantly weaker SARS-CoV-2-driven expansion, a result consistent with antigenic imprinting. Pre-pandemic and post-infection samples were not both contributed by any donor, so tracing of the source of pre-existing responses was limited. The study was limited by small numbers of patients and tested TCRs. Crossreactivity analysis centred on spike protein, so crossreactivity against other viral proteins was not assessed. Roughly 70% of donors had memory CD4+ clonotypes that crossrecognized SARS-CoV-2 and at least one common cold coronavirus spike. Sequencing of naive versus memory cells indicated that the assay detects memory recall responses, not primary responses primed during culture.

CEF-cultured naive and memory CD4+ T cell DNA received survey-level immunoSEQ TCR-beta sequencing. For the original study's pipeline: Preprocessing removed nonproductive sequences and CDR3s not starting with C, not ending with F or W, or shorter than 7 amino acids. Antigen-specific clonotypes were called with the MANAFEST web app, based on expansion relative to reference and other culture wells. To be counted as positive, a clone had to show significant expansion compared with the reference culture, at an FDR below 0.05, in 2 of 3 replicate wells. For a clone to be considered positive, significant expansion relative to all other tandem wells and an odds ratio above 5 were also required. Cultured and uncultured naive and memory CD4+ repertoires were searched for CDR3s previously identified as spike- and CEF-reactive. CDR3 homology was measured as pairwise Levenshtein distance, computed with the stringdist R package after trimming three terminal residues from each end. The source is immuneACCESS, and TCRdb retained only in-frame sequences with V and J called. Part of the clones is not carried over; for the studies checked, unresolved V genes explain less than half of this, and the remainder is unexplained. The V and J calls and clone size are taken from that table; D and trimming were inferred from the DNA. This sample lists about 31,000 clones; about 76% were detected once. Clones ranked in the top ten supply roughly 3.2% of the sample.

Including the terminal cysteine and phenylalanine, the CDR3 comprises 14 residues. Just the 42-base CDR3 DNA is kept, in frame starting at base 1. V is shortened by 3 bases, J by 7 bases, and the region joining them spans 10 bases. The germline V gene (reference sequence) specifies LNHNV as CDR1 and YYDKDF as CDR2. As for this clone: Its antigen is currently not known. Per-nucleotide qualities are absent, and no much larger clonotype sits a single base away.

To separate naive from memory CD4+ T cells, cryopreserved PBMCs first underwent CD4 enrichment and then EasySep naive CD4+ T cell enrichment. For over nine days, approximately 100,000 sorted naive or memory CD4+ T cells were cultured together with CEF peptides and T cell-depleted PBMCs at a 1:1 ratio. Each peptide culture condition was generally run in triplicate replicate wells. Ficoll-Paque PLUS gradient centrifugation was used to isolate PBMCs from either whole blood or leukapheresis product. PBMCs were either cryopreserved at -140°C or used fresh in the expansion assay. The QIAamp Micro DNA Kit was used to extract genomic DNA from the CD4+ T cells.

Sequencing was performed on memory CD4+ T cells from PBMCs, cultured in vitro. The cell subset or site label here, explained by the study, means: memory (non-naive) CD4+ T cells. The TCR sequence derives from an adult with COVID-19. The chain was built from TRBV15 and TRBJ1-6; 5 matching bases give a weak D call of TRBD1. The CDR3 reads as follows: CATSRTAENSPLHF. The DNA reads TGTGCCACCAGCAGGACAGCTGAAAATTCACCCCTCCACTTT.